This record looks at one T cell receptor beta chain sequence and its context. The data derive from a study of CD8+CD57+ T cells in acquired aplastic anemia. V lost 2 bases, J lost 2 bases, and 12 bases lay in between. In germline, CDR1 is SGHVS, CDR2 FNYEAQ. This CDR3 has 15 residues. Sequencing involved patients with CD8+CD57+ cell expansion previously shown by flow cytometry. No therapy had been given to the patients at the time of blood sampling. CDR3 and TCR beta VDJ profiling relied on genomic DNA as the template. TCRdb analysed the reads with MiXCR anew, one entry per CDR3 protein. Here the sample spans 170,000 or so distinct CDR3 sequences, 40% to 50% being singletons.

The J gene is TRBJ1-2, the V gene TRBV7-6, with a tentative D call TRBD1 (5 bases). This clonotype was sampled from a human donor with aplastic anemia. Sequenced material: sorted CD4+, CD8+, or CD8+CD57+ T cells (not recorded which) from PBMCs. Here the CDR3 DNA reads TGTGCCAGCAGCTTAAAAGGCAGGGAAAACTATGGCTACACCTTC. Its protein is CASSLKGRENYGYTF.